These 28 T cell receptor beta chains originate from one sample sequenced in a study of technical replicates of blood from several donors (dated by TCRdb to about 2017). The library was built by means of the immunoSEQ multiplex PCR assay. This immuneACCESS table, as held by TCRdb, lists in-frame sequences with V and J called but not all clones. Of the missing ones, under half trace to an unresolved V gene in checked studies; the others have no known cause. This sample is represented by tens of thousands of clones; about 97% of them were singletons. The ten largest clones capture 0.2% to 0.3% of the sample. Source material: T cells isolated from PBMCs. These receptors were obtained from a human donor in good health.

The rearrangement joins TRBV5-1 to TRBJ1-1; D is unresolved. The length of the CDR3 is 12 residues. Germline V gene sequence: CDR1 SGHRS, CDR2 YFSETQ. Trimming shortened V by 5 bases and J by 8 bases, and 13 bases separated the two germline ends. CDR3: CASRSDGPEAFF. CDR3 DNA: TGCGCCAGCAGGTCAGATGGGCCCGAAGCTTTCTTT.

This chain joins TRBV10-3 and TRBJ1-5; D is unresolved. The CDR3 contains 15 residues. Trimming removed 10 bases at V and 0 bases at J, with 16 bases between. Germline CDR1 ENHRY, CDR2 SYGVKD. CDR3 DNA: TGTGCCACACGGACCGGAGGGTATAGCAATCAGCCCCAGCATTTT. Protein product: CATRTGGYSNQPQHF.

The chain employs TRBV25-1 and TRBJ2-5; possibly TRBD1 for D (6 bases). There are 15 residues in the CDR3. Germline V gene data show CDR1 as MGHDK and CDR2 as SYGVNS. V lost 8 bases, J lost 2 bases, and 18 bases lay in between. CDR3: CASCMPGQTQETQYF. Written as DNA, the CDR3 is TGTGCCAGCTGTATGCCGGGACAAACGCAAGAGACCCAGTACTTC.

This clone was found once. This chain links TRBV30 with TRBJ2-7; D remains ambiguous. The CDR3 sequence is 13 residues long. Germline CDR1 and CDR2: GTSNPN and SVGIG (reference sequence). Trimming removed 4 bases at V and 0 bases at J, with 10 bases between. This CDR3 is CAWMSRNSYEQYF. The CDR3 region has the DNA TGTGCCTGGATGTCCAGGAACTCCTACGAGCAGTACTTC.

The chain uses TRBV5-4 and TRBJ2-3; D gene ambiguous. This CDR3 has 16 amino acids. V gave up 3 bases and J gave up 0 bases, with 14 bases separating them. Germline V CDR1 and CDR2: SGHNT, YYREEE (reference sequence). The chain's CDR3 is CASSSPQSRSTDTQYF. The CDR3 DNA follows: TGTGCCAGCAGCTCCCCACAGAGCCGAAGCACAGATACGCAGTATTTT. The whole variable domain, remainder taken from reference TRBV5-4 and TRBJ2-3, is ETGVTQSPTHLIKTRGQQVTLRCSSQSGHNTVSWYQQALGQGPQFIFQYYREEENGRGNFPPRFSGLQFPNYSSELNVNALELDDSALYLCASSSPQSRSTDTQYFGPGTRLTVL.

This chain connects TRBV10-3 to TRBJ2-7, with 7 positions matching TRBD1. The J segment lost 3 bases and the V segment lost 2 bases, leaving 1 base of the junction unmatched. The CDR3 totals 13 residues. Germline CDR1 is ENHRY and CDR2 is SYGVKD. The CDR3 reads CAISEDRDYEQYF. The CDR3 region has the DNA TGTGCCATCAGTGAGGACAGGGACTACGAGCAGTACTTC.

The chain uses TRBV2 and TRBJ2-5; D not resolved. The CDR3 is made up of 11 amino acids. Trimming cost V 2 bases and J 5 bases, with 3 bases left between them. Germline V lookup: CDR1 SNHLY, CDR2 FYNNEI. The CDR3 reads CASSERETQYF. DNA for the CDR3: TGTGCCAGCAGTGAACGGGAGACCCAGTACTTC.

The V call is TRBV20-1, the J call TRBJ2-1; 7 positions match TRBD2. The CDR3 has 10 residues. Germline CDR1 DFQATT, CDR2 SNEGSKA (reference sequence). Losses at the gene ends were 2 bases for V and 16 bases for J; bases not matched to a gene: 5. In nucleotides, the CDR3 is TGCAGTGCTAGAAGGGAGGGCCTCTTCTTC. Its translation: CSARREGLFF.

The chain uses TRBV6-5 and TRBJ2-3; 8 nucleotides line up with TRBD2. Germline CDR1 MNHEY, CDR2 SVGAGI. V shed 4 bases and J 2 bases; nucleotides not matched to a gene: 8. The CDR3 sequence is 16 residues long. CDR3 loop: CASSSGLGSITDTQYF. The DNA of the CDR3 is TGTGCCAGCAGTTCGGGACTAGGAAGCATCACAGATACGCAGTATTTT.

CDR3 region: CASSLGREAFF. As DNA, the CDR3 is TGTGCCAGCAGTTTAGGCAGGGAAGCTTTCTTT. J is TRBJ1-1 and V is TRBV28; no definite D call. The ends were cut back, 2 bases at V and 8 bases at J, with 6 bases in the middle. This CDR3 has 11 residues. Germline V gene lookup returns CDR1 MDHEN and CDR2 SYDVKM.

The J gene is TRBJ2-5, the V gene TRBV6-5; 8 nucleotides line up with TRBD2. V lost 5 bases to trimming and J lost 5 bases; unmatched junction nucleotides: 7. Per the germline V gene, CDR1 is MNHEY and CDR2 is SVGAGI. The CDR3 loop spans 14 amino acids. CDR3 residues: CASSKREMMETQYF. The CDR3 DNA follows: TGTGCCAGCAGTAAGCGGGAGATGATGGAGACCCAGTACTTC.

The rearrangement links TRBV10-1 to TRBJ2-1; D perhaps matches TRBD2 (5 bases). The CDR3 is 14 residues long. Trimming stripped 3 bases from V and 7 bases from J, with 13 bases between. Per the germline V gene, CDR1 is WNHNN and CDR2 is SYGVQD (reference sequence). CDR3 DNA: TGCGCCAGCAGTGATGGCGGGCCGGTGAATGAGCAGTTCTTC. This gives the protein CASSDGGPVNEQFF.

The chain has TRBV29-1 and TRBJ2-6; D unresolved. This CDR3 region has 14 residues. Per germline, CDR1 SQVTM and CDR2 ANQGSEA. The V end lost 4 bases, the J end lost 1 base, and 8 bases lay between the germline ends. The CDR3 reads CSVGGLSGANVLTF. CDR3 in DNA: TGCAGCGTTGGAGGATTATCTGGGGCCAACGTCCTGACTTTC.

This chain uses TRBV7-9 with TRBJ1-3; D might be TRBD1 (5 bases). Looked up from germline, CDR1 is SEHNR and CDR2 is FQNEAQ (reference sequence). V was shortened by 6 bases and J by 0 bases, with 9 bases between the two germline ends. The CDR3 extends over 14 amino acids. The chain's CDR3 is CASRDTGSGNTIYF. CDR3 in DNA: TGTGCCAGCAGGGACACCGGCTCTGGAAACACCATATATTTT.

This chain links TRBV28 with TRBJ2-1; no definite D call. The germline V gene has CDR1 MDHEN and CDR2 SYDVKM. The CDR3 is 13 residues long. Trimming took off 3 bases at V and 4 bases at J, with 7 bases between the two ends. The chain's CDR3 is CASSFLSYNEQFF. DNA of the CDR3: TGTGCCAGCAGTTTTCTATCGTACAATGAGCAGTTCTTC.

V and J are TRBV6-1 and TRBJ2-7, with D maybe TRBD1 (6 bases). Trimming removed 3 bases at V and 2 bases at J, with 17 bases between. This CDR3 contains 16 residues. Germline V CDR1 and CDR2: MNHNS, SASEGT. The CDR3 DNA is TGTGCCAGCAGTGAGTTTTTGGGGACACCGACCTACGAGCAGTACTTC. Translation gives CASSEFLGTPTYEQYF.

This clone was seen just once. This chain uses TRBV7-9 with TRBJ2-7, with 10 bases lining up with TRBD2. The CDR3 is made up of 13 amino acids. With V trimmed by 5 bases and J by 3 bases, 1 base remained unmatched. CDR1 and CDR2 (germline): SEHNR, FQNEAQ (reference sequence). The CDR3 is CASSASGSYEQYF. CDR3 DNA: TGTGCCAGCAGCGCTAGCGGGAGCTACGAGCAGTACTTC.

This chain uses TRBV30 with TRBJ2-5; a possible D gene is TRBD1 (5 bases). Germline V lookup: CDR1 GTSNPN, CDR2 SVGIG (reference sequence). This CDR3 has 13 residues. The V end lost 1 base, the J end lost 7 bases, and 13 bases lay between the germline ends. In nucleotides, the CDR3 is TGTGCCTGGAGTGACCAGGGCCCGGGGACCCAGTACTTC. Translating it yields CAWSDQGPGTQYF.

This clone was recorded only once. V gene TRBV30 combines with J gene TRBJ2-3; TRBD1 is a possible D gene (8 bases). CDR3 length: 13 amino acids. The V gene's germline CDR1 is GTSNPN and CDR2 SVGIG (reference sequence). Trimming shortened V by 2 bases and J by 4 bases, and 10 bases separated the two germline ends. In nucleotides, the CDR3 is TGTGCCTGGAGTACAGGGGGGGCAGATACGCAGTATTTT. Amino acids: CAWSTGGADTQYF.

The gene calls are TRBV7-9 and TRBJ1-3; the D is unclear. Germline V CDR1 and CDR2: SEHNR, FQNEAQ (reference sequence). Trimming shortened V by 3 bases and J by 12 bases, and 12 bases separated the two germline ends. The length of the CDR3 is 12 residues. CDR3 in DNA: TGTGCCAGCAGCTTTAAAATTGAGGGCATATATTTT. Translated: CASSFKIEGIYF.

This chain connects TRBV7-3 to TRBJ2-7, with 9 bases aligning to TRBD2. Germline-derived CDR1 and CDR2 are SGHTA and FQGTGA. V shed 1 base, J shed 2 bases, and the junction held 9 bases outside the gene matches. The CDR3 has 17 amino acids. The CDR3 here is CASSLITGLASPYEQYF. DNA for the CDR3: TGTGCCAGCAGCTTAATTACCGGACTAGCGTCTCCCTACGAGCAGTACTTC.

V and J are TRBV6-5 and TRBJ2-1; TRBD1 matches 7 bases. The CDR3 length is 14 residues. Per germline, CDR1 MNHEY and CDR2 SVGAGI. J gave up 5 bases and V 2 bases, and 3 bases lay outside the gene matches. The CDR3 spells CASSYDGTDNEQFF. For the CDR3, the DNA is TGTGCCAGCAGTTACGACGGGACAGACAATGAGCAGTTCTTC.

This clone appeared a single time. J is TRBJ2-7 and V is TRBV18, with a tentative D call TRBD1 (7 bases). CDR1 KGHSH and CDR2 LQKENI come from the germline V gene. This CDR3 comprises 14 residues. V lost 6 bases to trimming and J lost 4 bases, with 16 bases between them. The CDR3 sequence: CASSPLSGGYEQYF. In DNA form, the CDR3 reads TGTGCCAGCTCCCCATTGTCAGGGGGGTACGAGCAGTACTTC.

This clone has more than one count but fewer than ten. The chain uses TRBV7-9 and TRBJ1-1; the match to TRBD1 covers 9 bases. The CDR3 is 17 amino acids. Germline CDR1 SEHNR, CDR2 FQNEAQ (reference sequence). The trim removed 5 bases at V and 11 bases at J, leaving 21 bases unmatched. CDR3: CASSPKGIRDRDVRAFF. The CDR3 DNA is TGTGCCAGCAGCCCTAAGGGAATCCGGGACAGGGACGTGCGGGCTTTCTTT. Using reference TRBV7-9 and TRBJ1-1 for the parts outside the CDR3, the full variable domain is DTGVSQNPRHKITKRGQNVTFRCDPISEHNRLYWYRQTLGQGPEFLTYFQNEAQLEKSRLLSDRFSAERPKGSFSTLEIQRTEQGDSAMYLCASSPKGIRDRDVRAFFGQGTRLTVV.

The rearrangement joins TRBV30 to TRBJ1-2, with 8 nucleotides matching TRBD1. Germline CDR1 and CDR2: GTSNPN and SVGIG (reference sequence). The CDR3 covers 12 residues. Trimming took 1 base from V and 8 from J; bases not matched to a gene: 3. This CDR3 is CAWSGQGIGYTF. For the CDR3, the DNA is TGTGCCTGGAGTGGACAGGGGATAGGCTACACCTTC.

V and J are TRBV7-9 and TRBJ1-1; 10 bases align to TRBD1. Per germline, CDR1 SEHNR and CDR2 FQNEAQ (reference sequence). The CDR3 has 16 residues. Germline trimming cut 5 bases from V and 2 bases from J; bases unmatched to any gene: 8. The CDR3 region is CASSRSGTGVNTEAFF. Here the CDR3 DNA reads TGTGCCAGCAGCCGATCCGGGACAGGGGTTAACACTGAAGCTTTCTTT.

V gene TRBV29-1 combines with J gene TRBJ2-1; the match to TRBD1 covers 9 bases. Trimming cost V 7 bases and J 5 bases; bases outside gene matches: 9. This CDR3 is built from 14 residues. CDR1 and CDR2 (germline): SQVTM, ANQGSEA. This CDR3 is CSDVGTGYNNEQFF. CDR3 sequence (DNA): TGCAGCGACGTCGGGACAGGGTATAACAATGAGCAGTTCTTC.

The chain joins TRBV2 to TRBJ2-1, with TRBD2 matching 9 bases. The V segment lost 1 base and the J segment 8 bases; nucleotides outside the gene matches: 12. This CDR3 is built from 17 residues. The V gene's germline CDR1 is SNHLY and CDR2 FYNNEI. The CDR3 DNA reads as TGTGCCAGCAGTGAAGTAGGTTTAGCGGGAGATGCGGATGAGCAGTTCTTC. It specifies CASSEVGLAGDADEQFF.